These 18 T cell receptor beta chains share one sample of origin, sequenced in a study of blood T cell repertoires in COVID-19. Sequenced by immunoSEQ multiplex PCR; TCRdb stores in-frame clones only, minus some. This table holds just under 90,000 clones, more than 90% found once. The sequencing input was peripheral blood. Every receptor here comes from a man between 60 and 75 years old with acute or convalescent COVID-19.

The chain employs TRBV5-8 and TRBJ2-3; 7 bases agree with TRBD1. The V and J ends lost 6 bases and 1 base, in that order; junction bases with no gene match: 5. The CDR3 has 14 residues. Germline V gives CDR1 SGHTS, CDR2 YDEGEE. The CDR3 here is CASNDRVGTDTQYF. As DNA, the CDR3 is TGTGCCAGCAACGACAGGGTGGGCACAGATACGCAGTATTTT.

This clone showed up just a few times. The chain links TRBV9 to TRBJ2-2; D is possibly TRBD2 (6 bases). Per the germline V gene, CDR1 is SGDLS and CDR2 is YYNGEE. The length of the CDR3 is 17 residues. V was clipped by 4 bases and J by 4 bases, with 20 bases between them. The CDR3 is CASSPPGVLRSTGELFF. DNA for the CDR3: TGTGCCAGCAGCCCCCCGGGAGTCCTTCGAAGCACCGGGGAGCTGTTTTTT.

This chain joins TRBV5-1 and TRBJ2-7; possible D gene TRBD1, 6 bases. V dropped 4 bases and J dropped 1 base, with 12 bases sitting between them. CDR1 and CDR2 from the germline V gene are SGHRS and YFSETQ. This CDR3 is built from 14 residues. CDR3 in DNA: TGCGCCAGCAGCGAATCAGGGGAATCCTACGAGCAGTACTTC. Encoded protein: CASSESGESYEQYF.

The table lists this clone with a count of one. In DNA, the CDR3 is TGTGCCAGCAGCCCCTTCAACACCGGGGAGCTGTTTTTT. It encodes CASSPFNTGELFF. The chain links TRBV7-2 to TRBJ2-2; unclear D gene. V lost 5 bases, J lost 2 bases, and 6 bases lay in between. The V gene's germline CDR1 is SGHTA and CDR2 FQGNSA. The CDR3 has 13 amino acids.

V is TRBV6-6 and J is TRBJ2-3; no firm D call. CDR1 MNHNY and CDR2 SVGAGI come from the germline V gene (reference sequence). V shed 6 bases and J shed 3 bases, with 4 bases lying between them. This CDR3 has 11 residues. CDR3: CASSLTDTQYF. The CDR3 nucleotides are TGTGCCAGCAGCCTTACAGATACGCAGTATTTT.

The CDR3 here is CASSPDRANYGYTF. The CDR3 bases are TGTGCCAGCAGCCCGGACAGAGCTAACTATGGCTACACCTTC. The chain uses TRBV4-2 and TRBJ1-2; tentatively, D is TRBD1 (6 bases). Germline assignment: CDR1 LGHNA and CDR2 YNFKEQ. The CDR3 consists of 14 residues. Trimming shortened V by 4 bases and J by 0 bases, and 9 bases separated the two germline ends.

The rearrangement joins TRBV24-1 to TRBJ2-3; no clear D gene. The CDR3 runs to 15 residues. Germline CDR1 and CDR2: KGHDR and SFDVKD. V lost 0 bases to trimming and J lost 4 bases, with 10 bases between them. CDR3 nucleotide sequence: TGTGCCACCAGTGATTTGCAGGTCGGCGCAGATACGCAGTATTTT. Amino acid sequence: CATSDLQVGADTQYF.

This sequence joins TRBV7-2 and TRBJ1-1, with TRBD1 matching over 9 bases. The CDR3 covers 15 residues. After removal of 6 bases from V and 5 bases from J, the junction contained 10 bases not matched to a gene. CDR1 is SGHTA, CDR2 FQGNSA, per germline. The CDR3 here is CASSPSGQGRTEAFF. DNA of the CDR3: TGTGCCAGCAGTCCCTCGGGACAGGGAAGGACTGAAGCTTTCTTT. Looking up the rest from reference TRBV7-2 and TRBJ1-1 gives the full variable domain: GAGVSQSPSNKVTEKGKDVELRCDPISGHTALYWYRQSLGQGLEFLIYFQGNSAPDKSGLPSDRFSAERTGGSVSTLTIQRTQQEDSAVYLCASSPSGQGRTEAFFGQGTRLTVV.

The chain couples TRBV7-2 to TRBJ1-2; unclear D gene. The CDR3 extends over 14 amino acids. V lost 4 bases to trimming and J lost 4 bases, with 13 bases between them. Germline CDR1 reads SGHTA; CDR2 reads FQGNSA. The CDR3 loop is CASSSGGLLYGYTF. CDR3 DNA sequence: TGTGCCAGCAGCTCAGGAGGGCTCCTCTATGGCTACACCTTC. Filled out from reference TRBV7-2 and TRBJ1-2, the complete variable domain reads GAGVSQSPSNKVTEKGKDVELRCDPISGHTALYWYRQSLGQGLEFLIYFQGNSAPDKSGLPSDRFSAERTGGSVSTLTIQRTQQEDSAVYLCASSSGGLLYGYTFGSGTRLTVV.

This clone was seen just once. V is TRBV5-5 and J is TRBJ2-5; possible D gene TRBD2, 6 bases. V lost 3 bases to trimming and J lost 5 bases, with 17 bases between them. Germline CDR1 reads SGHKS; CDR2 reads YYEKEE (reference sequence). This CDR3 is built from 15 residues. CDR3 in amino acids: CASSSSGSIGETQYF. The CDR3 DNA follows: TGTGCCAGCAGCTCGTCCGGGAGCATAGGGGAGACCCAGTACTTC.

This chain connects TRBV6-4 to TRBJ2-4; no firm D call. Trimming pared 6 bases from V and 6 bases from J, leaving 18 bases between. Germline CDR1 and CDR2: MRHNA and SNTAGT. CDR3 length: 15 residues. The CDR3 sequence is CASRITVPESNIQYF. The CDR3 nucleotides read TGTGCCAGCAGGATAACAGTGCCCGAATCAAACATTCAGTACTTC.

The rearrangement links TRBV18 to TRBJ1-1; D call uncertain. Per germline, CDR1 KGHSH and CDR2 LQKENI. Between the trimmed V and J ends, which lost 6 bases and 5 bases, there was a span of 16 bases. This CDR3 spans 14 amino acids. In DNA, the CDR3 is TGTGCCAGCTCCCGCTTGGAAGCGGAGACTGAAGCTTTCTTT. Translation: CASSRLEAETEAFF. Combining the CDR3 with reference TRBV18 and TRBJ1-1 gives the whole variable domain NAGVMQNPRHLVRRRGQEARLRCSPMKGHSHVYWYRQLPEEGLKFMVYLQKENIIDESGMPKERFSAEFPKEGPSILRIQQVVRGDSAAYFCASSRLEAETEAFFGQGTRLTVV.

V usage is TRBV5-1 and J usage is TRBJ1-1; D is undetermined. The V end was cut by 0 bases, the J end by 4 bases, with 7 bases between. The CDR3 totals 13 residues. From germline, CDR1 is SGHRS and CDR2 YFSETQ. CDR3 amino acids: CASSLAQATEAFF. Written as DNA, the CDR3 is TGCGCCAGCAGCTTGGCGCAGGCCACTGAAGCTTTCTTT.

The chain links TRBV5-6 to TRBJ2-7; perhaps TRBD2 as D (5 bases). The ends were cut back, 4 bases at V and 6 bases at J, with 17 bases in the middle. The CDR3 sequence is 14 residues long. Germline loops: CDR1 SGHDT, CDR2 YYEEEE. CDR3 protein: CASSPSWESGEQYF. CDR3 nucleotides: TGTGCCAGCAGCCCTTCGTGGGAGTCCGGCGAGCAGTACTTC.

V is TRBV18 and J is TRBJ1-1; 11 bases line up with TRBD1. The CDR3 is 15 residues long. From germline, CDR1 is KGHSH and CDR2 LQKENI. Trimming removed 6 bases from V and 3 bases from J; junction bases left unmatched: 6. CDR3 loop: CASSLGTGGYTEAFF. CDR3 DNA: TGTGCCAGCTCGCTTGGGACAGGGGGTTACACTGAAGCTTTCTTT.

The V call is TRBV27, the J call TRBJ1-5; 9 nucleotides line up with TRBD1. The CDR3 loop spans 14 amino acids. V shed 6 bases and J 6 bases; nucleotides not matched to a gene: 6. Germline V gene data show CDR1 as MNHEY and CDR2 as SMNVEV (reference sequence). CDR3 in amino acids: CASRPQGAFQPQHF. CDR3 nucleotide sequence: TGTGCCAGCAGACCACAGGGGGCGTTTCAGCCCCAGCATTTT.

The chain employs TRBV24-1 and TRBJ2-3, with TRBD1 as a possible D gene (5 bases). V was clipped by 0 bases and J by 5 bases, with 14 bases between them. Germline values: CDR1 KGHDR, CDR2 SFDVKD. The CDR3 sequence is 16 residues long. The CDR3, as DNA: TGTGCCACCAGTGATTTGCAGGGCCATGGCCTAGATACGCAGTATTTT. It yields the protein CATSDLQGHGLDTQYF.

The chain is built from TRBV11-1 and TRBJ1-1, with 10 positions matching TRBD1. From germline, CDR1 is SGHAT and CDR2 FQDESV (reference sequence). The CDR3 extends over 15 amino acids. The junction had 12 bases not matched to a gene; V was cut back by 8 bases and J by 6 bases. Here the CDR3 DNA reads TGTGCCAGCCACGGAGGGGGGACAGGGGTCTCTGAAGCTTTCTTT. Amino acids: CASHGGGTGVSEAFF.